The present entry profiles one TCR beta chain with its context. The entry originates in a study of shared clonotypes between healthy human individuals. The data were produced by immunoSEQ multiplex PCR, yet TCRdb's version contains in-frame clones alone and is incomplete. The table lists some 480,000 clones, roughly 85% of them singletons. V lost 3 bases to trimming and J lost 5 bases; unmatched junction nucleotides: 9. Germline-derived CDR1 and CDR2 are SGDLS and YYNGEE. The CDR3 is 16 residues long. The chain couples TRBV9 to TRBJ2-1; 9 positions match TRBD1. This clonotype originated in a woman aged 35 to 49 in good health. Some clones in this sample may be carry-over from other donors' samples. The sample comprised PBMCs. The CDR3 DNA is TGTGCCAGCAGCGCACTGGGACAGGGTGCGCACAATGAGCAGTTCTTC. Translated, it gives CASSALGQGAHNEQFF.